Sequencing of this TCR beta chain was carried out in a study of T cell responses to AZD1222 COVID-19 vaccine. This clone has only one observation. Its antigen is still unknown. Study-wide findings and caveats: Only a handful of AZD1222 recipients, roughly six in all, had baseline seropositivity. Most donors were white British, females outnumbered males, and clonal diversity was possibly underestimated. Unmutated variant regions are reportedly targeted by nearly half of spike-specific TCRs.

Data came from immunoSEQ multiplex PCR; TCRdb stores just in-frame clones and leaves some out. The data hold around 150,000 clones, with roughly 94% observed a single time. Second-dose timings of about 4 or about 12 weeks were pooled. Germline CDR1 SEHNR, CDR2 FQNEAQ (reference sequence). Trimming left V 2 bases short and J 4 bases short, with 3 bases between. This CDR3 is built from 12 residues. The sequenced sample was peripheral blood, obtained 28 days after the second AZD1222 dose. The TCR originated in an adult who received the AZD1222 COVID-19 vaccine. The chain recombines TRBV7-9 with TRBJ1-3; D gene uncertain. CDR3 sequence (DNA): TGTGCCAGCAGCTTAATCGGAAACACCATATATTTT. It codes for CASSLIGNTIYF.